These T cell receptor beta chains were read from a single sample in a study of response to subunit inactivated influenza vaccine. Via MiXCR, TCRdb re-called the RT-PCR reads, giving one row per CDR3 protein. The profile covers about 620,000 distinct CDR3 sequences, with 10% to 12% appearing a single time and approximately 10% taken by the ten largest. This same sample was also part of a study on T cells expressing NK-cell markers.

This specimen was PBMCs from blood, taken on the day of vaccination. Receptors originate from a man aged 50 or older who received an inactivated influenza vaccine. Each CDR3 is given with its conserved first and last residue. Fields, in order: clone size, D gene, J gene, V gene, CDR3 DNA, CDR3 protein. A D gene is named only where the DNA matches it firmly. Clone size appears in some rows only: once, few, many, or a class for an expanded clone.

>.|.|TRBJ1-5|TRBV3-1
TGTGCCAGCAGCCAATTTCCAAATCAGCCCCAGCATTTT
CASSQFPNQPQHF
>.|TRBD1|TRBJ1-5|TRBV15
TGTGCCACCAGCAGAGTGCAGGGGGTTCAGCCCCAGCATTTT
CATSRVQGVQPQHF
>many|.|TRBJ2-4|TRBV3-1
TGTGCCAGCAGCCACGTAGCCAAAAACATTCAGTACTTC
CASSHVAKNIQYF
>few|.|TRBJ1-2|TRBV7-9
TGTGCCAGCAGCCGATGGTTAGGGGGCTACACCTTC
CASSRWLGGYTF
>.|TRBD1|TRBJ2-7|TRBV20-1
TGCAGTGCTAGAGGGACAGGGGAATACGAGCAGTACTTC
CSARGTGEYEQYF
>.|.|TRBJ1-2|TRBV6-1
TGTGCCAGCAGTGAAGCGCTTCTAGTTCAGGGTTACACCTTC
CASSEALLVQGYTF
>many|TRBD2|TRBJ2-1|TRBV5-1
TGCGCCAGCAGCTTCACTAGCGGGAGTCGCAATGAGCAGTTCTTC
CASSFTSGSRNEQFF
>few|.|TRBJ2-7|TRBV7-8
TGTGCCAGCAGCTTCACTAGCCGGAGCGAGCAGTACTTC
CASSFTSRSEQYF
>many|TRBD2|TRBJ2-3|TRBV6-1
TGTGCCAGCAAAAGCATGGGACTAGCAGATACGCAGTATTTT
CASKSMGLADTQYF
>many|TRBD1|TRBJ1-5|TRBV4-2
TGTGCCAGCAGCCAAGAACAGGGGGCGCGCAATCAGCCCCAGCATTTT
CASSQEQGARNQPQHF
>few|.|TRBJ1-5|TRBV20-1
TGCAGTGCTATGACGGATAGCAATCAGCCCCAGCATTTT
CSAMTDSNQPQHF
>few|TRBD2|TRBJ2-1|TRBV12-3/TRBV12-4
TGTGCCAGCAGTCGACTAGCGCCCTCCTACAATGAGCAGTTCTTC
CASSRLAPSYNEQFF
>.|TRBD1|TRBJ2-7|TRBV5-1
TGCGCCAGCAGCTCCCGGACAGGGACAGACGAGCAGTACTTC
CASSSRTGTDEQYF
>.|TRBD1|TRBJ2-3|TRBV7-2
TGTGCCAGCAGCTTCCGGGACAGGGACACAGATACGCAGTATTTT
CASSFRDRDTDTQYF
>.|.|TRBJ2-3|TRBV6-5
TGTGCCAGCAGTTACTCGACTGGAGCGTTTACGCAGTATTTT
CASSYSTGAFTQYF
>few|.|TRBJ1-1|TRBV12-3/TRBV12-4
TGTGCCAGCCTCTCCCGCCGGGGAAGGACTGAAGCTTTCTTT
CASLSRRGRTEAFF
>.|TRBD2|TRBJ2-6|TRBV20-1
TGCAGTGCTAGGAGTGGGGGGGGCAACGTCCTGACTTTC
CSARSGGGNVLTF
>few|.|TRBJ1-1|TRBV5-1
TGCGCCAGCAGCTTAGGGCCCCCGACTGAAGCTTTCTTT
CASSLGPPTEAFF
>few|.|TRBJ2-7|TRBV20-1
TGCAGTGCTAGAGATTATCAGGGAACCCACGAGCAGTACTTC
CSARDYQGTHEQYF
>many|TRBD2|TRBJ2-2|TRBV5-1
TGCGCCAGCAGCCCGAGCGGGATTTACAGGTTCGCGAACACCGGGGAGCTGTTTTTT
CASSPSGIYRFANTGELFF
>.|.|TRBJ1-2|TRBV11-2
TGTGCCAGCAGCTTACAGGGAGGGTTAGGTGACGGCACCTTC
CASSLQGGLGDGTF
>.|.|TRBJ2-1|TRBV27
TGTGCCAGCAGTTTAAACAGGGCGGTCAATGAGCAGTTCTTC
CASSLNRAVNEQFF
>few|.|TRBJ1-5|TRBV12-3/TRBV12-4
TGTGCCAGCAGTTTAGGGGCCCCAATGGGAAATCAGCCCCAGCATTTT
CASSLGAPMGNQPQHF
>many|.|TRBJ1-1|TRBV4-2
TGTGCCAGCAGCCAAGCATACATGAACACTGAAGCTTTCTTT
CASSQAYMNTEAFF
>many|.|TRBJ2-5|TRBV28
TGTGCCAGCAGCCGTGAGACCCAGTACTTC
CASSRETQYF
>few|TRBD2|TRBJ2-3|TRBV11-2
TGTGCCAGCAGCAGAGACGGACTAGCGGGGGGGCAAGTAGATACGCAGTATTTT
CASSRDGLAGGQVDTQYF
>many|.|TRBJ2-3|TRBV6-2/TRBV6-3
TGTGCCAGCAGTTACCCCGACTGGTATGACACAGATACGCAGTATTTT
CASSYPDWYDTDTQYF
>.|TRBD1|TRBJ1-5|TRBV20-1
TGCAGTGCTAGCGCGACCGGGACAGGGGGTCGTCAGCCCCAGCATTTT
CSASATGTGGRQPQHF
>.|.|TRBJ1-6|TRBV2
TGTGCCAGCAGTTTCCTGTTGGGGGATAATTCACCCCTCCACTTT
CASSFLLGDNSPLHF
>.|TRBD1|TRBJ2-5|TRBV12-3/TRBV12-4
TGTGCCAGCAGTTCGCCGGGACAGGGGATAGAGACCCAGTACTTC
CASSSPGQGIETQYF
>few|.|TRBJ2-7|TRBV6-1
TGTGCCAGCAGTCCGCCCGCGAAATCCTACGAGCAGTACTTC
CASSPPAKSYEQYF
>.|.|TRBJ1-6|TRBV7-8
TGTGCCAGCAGCTTAGCTAGGCCGGCCCATAATTCACCCCTCCACTTT
CASSLARPAHNSPLHF
>.|.|TRBJ2-1|TRBV7-2
TGTGCCAGCAGCCGATCCATAGGGGGGACTGAGCAGTTCTTC
CASSRSIGGTEQFF
>few|.|TRBJ2-7|TRBV4-1
TGCGCCAGCAGCCAACTTACCGCCTACGAGCAGTACTTC
CASSQLTAYEQYF
>.|.|TRBJ2-7|TRBV2
TGTGCCAGCAGCGGCCGGGCCGCTGGCGGATACGAGCAGTACTTC
CASSGRAAGGYEQYF
>few|.|TRBJ2-1|TRBV20-1
TGCAGTGCTAGTCGGCGAGGGGAGAGGATCGATGAGCAGTTCTTC
CSASRRGERIDEQFF
>.|.|TRBJ2-5|TRBV6-5
TGTGCCAGCAGCCACTCCCTACAGAGTGACCAGTACTTC
CASSHSLQSDQYF
>.|TRBD2|TRBJ2-3|TRBV3-1
TGTGCCAGCAGCCTTACTAGCGGTCTAGCAGATACGCAGTATTTT
CASSLTSGLADTQYF
>few|.|TRBJ1-2|TRBV10-3
TGTGCCATAACCGACCGAGTTTTCTATGGCTACACCTTC
CAITDRVFYGYTF
>.|.|TRBJ2-7|TRBV20-1
TGCAGTGCTCATTATGGGCTCCTCGACGAGCAGTACTTC
CSAHYGLLDEQYF
>.|.|TRBJ2-6|TRBV5-1
TGCGCCAGCAGCATTCAGCGGTCTGGGGCCAACGTCCTGACTTTC
CASSIQRSGANVLTF
>.|TRBD1|TRBJ2-3|TRBV24-1
TGTGCCACCAGTGATTCCGGGACAGGGGGCGACGCTATTACAGATACGCAGTATTTT
CATSDSGTGGDAITDTQYF
>many|.|TRBJ1-1|TRBV5-1
TGCGCCAGCAGCTACAGCTACACCGGGAGCACTGAAGCTTTCTTT
CASSYSYTGSTEAFF
>few|TRBD1|TRBJ1-2|TRBV24-1
TGTGCCACCAGTGATCGACAGGGCCACTATGGCTACACCTTC
CATSDRQGHYGYTF
>.|.|TRBJ2-4|TRBV7-2
TGTGCCAGCAGCGACGGTCAGCCGGCCAAAAACATTCAGTACTTC
CASSDGQPAKNIQYF
>.|.|TRBJ2-1|TRBV5-1
TGCGCCAGCAGCTTCCGAGGGGGGGATGAGCAGTTCTTC
CASSFRGGDEQFF